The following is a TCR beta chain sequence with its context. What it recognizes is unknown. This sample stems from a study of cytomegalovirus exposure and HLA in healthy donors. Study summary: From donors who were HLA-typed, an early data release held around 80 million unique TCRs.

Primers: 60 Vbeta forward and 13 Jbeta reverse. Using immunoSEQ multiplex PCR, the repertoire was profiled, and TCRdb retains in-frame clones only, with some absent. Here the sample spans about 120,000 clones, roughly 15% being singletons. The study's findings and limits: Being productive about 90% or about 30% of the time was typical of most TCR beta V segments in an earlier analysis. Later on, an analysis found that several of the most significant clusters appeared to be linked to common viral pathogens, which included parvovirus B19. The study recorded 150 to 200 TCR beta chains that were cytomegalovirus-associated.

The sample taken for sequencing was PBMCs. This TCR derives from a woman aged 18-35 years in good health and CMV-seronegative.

The CDR3 is CASSQSGGRSYEQYF. CDR3 coding DNA: TGTGCCAGCAGCCAAAGCGGGGGGCGCTCCTACGAGCAGTACTTC. This rearrangement joins TRBV7-6 to TRBJ2-7; TRBD2 aligns across 9 bases. Losses at the gene ends were 5 bases for V and 0 bases for J; bases not matched to a gene: 5. Per the germline V gene, CDR1 is SGHVS and CDR2 is FNYEAQ. The CDR3 sequence is 15 residues long.